One sample yielded the 22 T cell receptor beta chains listed below, sequenced in a study of blood T cells in healthy people across ages. A second PCR, run for roughly 7 to 11 cycles, used a sample-barcoded 5' primer plus a J-beta primer mix. TCRdb reprocessed the 5' RACE reads via MiXCR and lists one record per CDR3 protein. The data show hundreds of thousands of distinct CDR3 sequences, approximately 21% seen once. The sequenced sample was blood. The receptors were sampled from a man between 65 and 85 years old in good health.

Comment on this clonotype: A much larger clone differs by one base, so this may be a read error. V usage is TRBV6-2 or TRBV6-3 and J usage is TRBJ2-7, with TRBD2 matching 9 bases. V dropped 5 bases and J dropped 4; count of bases not matched to a gene: 9. From germline, CDR1 is MNHEY and CDR2 SVGEGT. CDR3 size: 15 residues. CDR3 region: CASSAFSGSTYEQYF. In nucleotides, the CDR3 is TGTGCCAGCAGTGCTTTTAGCGGGAGTACGTACGAGCAGTACTTC.

V is TRBV5-1 and J is TRBJ2-3; the D gene is possibly TRBD1 (5 bases). Trimming cost V 1 base and J 3 bases, with 9 bases left between them. Germline V gives CDR1 SGHRS, CDR2 YFSETQ. The CDR3 contains 14 residues. This CDR3 reads CASSLWSGTDTQYF. The CDR3 DNA follows: TGCGCCAGCAGCTTGTGGTCAGGGACAGATACGCAGTATTTT.

The chain has TRBV4-2 and TRBJ1-4, with D possibly matching TRBD1 (5 bases). V was shortened by 3 bases and J by 4 bases, with 12 bases between the two germline ends. This CDR3 is built from 15 residues. CDR1 and CDR2 from the germline V gene are LGHNA and YNFKEQ. The CDR3 reads CASSHPGRHNEKLFF. The CDR3 DNA reads TGTGCCAGCAGCCATCCGGGACGGCATAATGAAAAACTGTTTTTT.

V and J are TRBV5-1 and TRBJ2-2; D unresolved. V lost 1 base and J 0 bases, leaving 7 bases between the germline ends. Germline CDR1 SGHRS, CDR2 YFSETQ. The CDR3 covers 15 residues. DNA of the CDR3: TGCGCCAGCAGCTTGCTCCGGACGAACACCGGGGAGCTGTTTTTT. Translation: CASSLLRTNTGELFF.

This clonotype was counted only a few times. The gene calls are TRBV3-1 and TRBJ1-2; a weak D match, TRBD1 (5 bases). Germline CDR1 and CDR2: LGHDT and YNNKEL (reference sequence). The germline V and J ends were trimmed by 0 bases and 3 bases, with 14 bases remaining between them. This CDR3 region has 16 residues. The CDR3 is CASSQDLGGTYYGYTF. The CDR3 DNA reads as TGTGCCAGCAGCCAAGATCTCGGAGGGACCTACTATGGCTACACCTTC.

The table lists this clonotype with many counts. The rearrangement joins TRBV27 to TRBJ1-2, with 9 nucleotides matching TRBD1. The CDR3 covers 16 residues. The V gene's germline CDR1 is MNHEY and CDR2 SMNVEV (reference sequence). V gave up 5 bases and J gave up 7 bases; unmatched junction bases: 14. CDR3 sequence: CASSLSGTGFSSGYTF. The CDR3 coding sequence is TGTGCCAGCAGTCTCTCCGGGACAGGGTTTTCATCTGGCTACACCTTC.

This chain's CDR3 is CASSDQGNKETQYF. Here the CDR3 DNA reads TGTGCCAGCAGTGATCAGGGGAATAAGGAGACCCAGTACTTC. This rearrangement joins TRBV28 to TRBJ2-5; perhaps TRBD1 as D (6 bases). Trimming cost V 5 bases and J 5 bases, with 15 bases left between them. The germline V gene encodes CDR1 MDHEN and CDR2 SYDVKM. The CDR3 sequence is 14 residues long.

The chain recombines TRBV7-4 with TRBJ2-7, with 7 bases matching TRBD2. Trimming at V came to 3 bases and at J to 0 bases, leaving 11 bases not matched to a gene. The CDR3 runs to 17 residues. Germline V lookup: CDR1 SGHVT, CDR2 SQSDAQ. The CDR3 spells CASSFWLWRTSSYEQYF. For the CDR3, the DNA is TGTGCCAGCAGCTTTTGGTTGTGGCGGACTAGCTCCTACGAGCAGTACTTC.

This chain links TRBV28 with TRBJ1-1; possible D gene TRBD1, 6 bases. V was shortened by 5 bases and J by 7 bases, with 14 bases between the two germline ends. The CDR3 is 13 residues long. Germline CDR1 is MDHEN and CDR2 is SYDVKM. The CDR3 loop reads CASSATGTHEAFF. The CDR3 DNA sequence: TGTGCCAGCAGTGCAACAGGGACCCATGAAGCTTTCTTT.

The rearrangement joins TRBV15 to TRBJ2-3; the match to TRBD1 covers 9 bases. CDR1 is LNHNV and CDR2 is YYDKDF in the germline V gene (reference sequence). V trimming: 0 bases; J trimming: 5 bases; junction bases outside the gene matches: 9. The CDR3 is 17 residues long. CDR3 in DNA: TGTGCCACCAGCAGAGATCCCGGGACAGGGAATAAAGATACGCAGTATTTT. Translation gives CATSRDPGTGNKDTQYF.

In DNA form, the CDR3 reads TGTGCCAGCAGCCAATTTAAGAATGAGCAGTTCTTC. Protein: CASSQFKNEQFF. This chain joins TRBV3-1 and TRBJ2-1; no reliable D call. The germline gives CDR1 LGHDT, CDR2 YNNKEL (reference sequence). This CDR3 is 12 amino acids long. V shed 2 bases and J shed 7 bases, with 6 bases lying between them.

This rearrangement joins TRBV12-3 or TRBV12-4 to TRBJ2-1, with D possibly TRBD2 on 6 matching bases. V lost 6 bases, J lost 7 bases, and 19 bases lay in between. The CDR3 is made up of 15 amino acids. The DNA for the CDR3 is TGTGCCAGCAGCACTTGGGGTAGCCGGGGGAATGAGCAGTTCTTC. This translates into CASSTWGSRGNEQFF.

The chain couples TRBV19 to TRBJ2-1; D gene unclear. The end of the DNA is better explained by TRBJ2-7, so the J call may be wrong. Germline V gene lookup returns CDR1 LNHDA and CDR2 SQIVND (reference sequence). The CDR3 runs to 16 residues. The CDR3 spells CASSNGARGRIYEQYF. Here the CDR3 DNA reads TGTGCCAGTAGCAACGGCGCTAGAGGAAGAATTTACGAGCAGTACTTC.

This rearrangement joins TRBV7-2 to TRBJ1-4, with a tentative D call TRBD1 (6 bases). This CDR3 comprises 14 residues. The V end was cut by 4 bases, the J end by 5 bases, with 11 bases between. Per the germline V gene, CDR1 is SGHTA and CDR2 is FQGNSA. CDR3 amino acids: CASSSDRTNEKLFF. The CDR3 nucleotides read TGTGCCAGCAGCTCCGACAGGACAAATGAAAAACTGTTTTTT.

V gene TRBV20-1 combines with J gene TRBJ2-6; D not resolved. The V end was cut by 1 base, the J end by 0 bases, with 4 bases between. From germline, CDR1 is DFQATT and CDR2 SNEGSKA (reference sequence). The CDR3 is made up of 14 amino acids. The CDR3: CSARVASGANVLTF. CDR3 DNA: TGCAGTGCTAGAGTTGCCTCTGGGGCCAACGTCCTGACTTTC.

This clonotype was counted many times. The chain recombines TRBV6-5 with TRBJ2-5; D is possibly TRBD2 (6 bases). This CDR3 spans 14 amino acids. Per the germline V gene, CDR1 is MNHEY and CDR2 is SVGAGI. Trimming stripped 5 bases from V and 5 bases from J, with 15 bases between. CDR3: CASSPLQGGETQYF. CDR3 DNA: TGTGCCAGCAGTCCCCTCCAGGGAGGCGAGACCCAGTACTTC.

The table lists this clonotype with a few counts. The rearrangement joins TRBV3-1 to TRBJ2-3; no clear D gene. V was pared by 5 bases and J by 4 bases, with 7 bases between. The CDR3 runs 12 residues. CDR1 and CDR2 (germline): LGHDT, YNNKEL (reference sequence). The chain's CDR3 is CASSIVPDTQYF. In DNA, the CDR3 is TGTGCCAGCAGCATCGTCCCAGATACGCAGTATTTT.

This clonotype has a count of ten or more. V usage is TRBV4-3 and J usage is TRBJ2-1; TRBD2 agrees at 16 bases. CDR1 is LGHNA, CDR2 YSLEER, per germline. Unmatched junction bases numbered 1, after V lost 0 bases and J lost 8 bases. The CDR3 is 16 residues long. The CDR3 DNA is TGCGCCAGCAGCCAAGACGGGACTAGCGGGGGGGATGAGCAGTTCTTC. This encodes CASSQDGTSGGDEQFF.

This chain connects TRBV6-1 to TRBJ1-5; D gene unclear. Looked up from germline, CDR1 is MNHNS and CDR2 is SASEGT. The V end was cut by 1 base, the J end by 8 bases, with 12 bases between. CDR3 length: 14 amino acids. CDR3 DNA sequence: TGTGCCAGCAGTGAAGGGGTGAGTCTAAAGCCCCAGCATTTT. Translating gives CASSEGVSLKPQHF.

The chain carries TRBV6-1 and TRBJ2-1; weak D call: TRBD1 (6 bases). The CDR3 length is 13 residues. Germline V gene data show CDR1 as MNHNS and CDR2 as SASEGT. V was pared by 3 bases and J by 10 bases, with 13 bases between. CDR3 sequence: CASSEERGNEQFF. CDR3 DNA sequence: TGTGCCAGCAGTGAGGAAAGGGGGAACGAGCAGTTCTTC.

The V call is TRBV11-2, the J call TRBJ1-3, with D hard to call. CDR1 is SGHAT, CDR2 FQNNGV, per germline. The CDR3 runs to 13 residues. V gave up 5 bases and J gave up 1 base, with 6 bases separating them. In nucleotides, the CDR3 is TGTGCCAGCAGCCGAAATTCTGGAAACACCATATATTTT. Encoded protein: CASSRNSGNTIYF.

The J gene is TRBJ2-7, the V gene TRBV6-2 or TRBV6-3; TRBD2 aligns across 7 bases. There are 17 residues in the CDR3. V lost 7 bases to trimming and J lost 0 bases; unmatched junction nucleotides: 15. The germline CDR1 and CDR2 sequences are MNHEY and SVGEGT. The CDR3 spells CASTATRFTSVSYEQYF. The CDR3, as DNA: TGTGCCAGCACAGCAACCCGTTTCACTAGCGTCTCCTACGAGCAGTACTTC.